The 29 T cell receptor beta chains presented below share a single source sample, sequenced in a study of cytomegalovirus exposure and HLA in healthy donors. PCR was performed using 60 Vbeta and 13 Jbeta primers. Clones were sequenced by immunoSEQ multiplex PCR, and TCRdb holds only the in-frame ones, with some missing. The sample has about 140,000 clones, approximately 78% seen once. Specimen: PBMCs. These receptors were taken from a woman aged 18-29 years in good health and CMV-seropositive.

This clone was seen just once. The chain couples TRBV6-5 to TRBJ2-5; D gene ambiguous. The CDR3 totals 13 residues. The V end was cut by 1 base, the J end by 1 base, with 4 bases between. The germline CDR1 and CDR2 sequences are MNHEY and SVGAGI. The CDR3 region is CASSYFLQETQYF. The DNA for the CDR3 is TGTGCCAGCAGTTACTTCCTCCAAGAGACCCAGTACTTC.

The chain has TRBV6-5 and TRBJ1-2, with 9 bases that match TRBD1. The ends lost 0 bases at V and 4 bases at J; junction bases unmatched: 6. CDR1 MNHEY and CDR2 SVGAGI come from the germline V gene. This CDR3 spans 16 amino acids. CDR3 amino acids: CASSYSVTGGTYGYTF. CDR3 sequence (DNA): TGTGCCAGCAGTTACTCGGTGACAGGGGGTACCTATGGCTACACCTTC.

Written as DNA, the CDR3 is TGTGCCAGCAGTGGAAACAGGGGAGATCAGCCCCAGCATTTT. Amino acids: CASSGNRGDQPQHF. V usage is TRBV6-1 and J usage is TRBJ1-5; TRBD1 aligns across 7 bases. This CDR3 has 14 amino acids. CDR1 is MNHNS, CDR2 SASEGT, per germline. The junction had 5 bases not matched to a gene; V was cut back by 4 bases and J by 5 bases.

Concerning this clone itself: An end of the junction does not agree with germline; a read error may underlie this. J is TRBJ1-4 and V is TRBV6-5; no reliable D call. CDR3 size: 12 residues. Germline CDR1 and CDR2: MNHEY and SVGAGI. The CDR3 reads CASGYLNEKLFF. Here the CDR3 DNA reads TGTGCCAGCGGTTACCTTAATGAAAAACTGTTTTTT.

The sample holds a few counts of this clone. This chain joins TRBV6-5 and TRBJ1-1; 9 bases agree with TRBD1. Germline CDR1 and CDR2: MNHEY and SVGAGI. Trimming took 2 bases from V and 6 from J; bases not matched to a gene: 7. The CDR3 has 15 amino acids. CDR3 nucleotide sequence: TGTGCCAGCAGTTACACCAGACAGGGGGAATCTGAAGCTTTCTTT. Residues: CASSYTRQGESEAFF.

This sequence joins TRBV6-5 and TRBJ2-7; D is possibly TRBD1 (6 bases). CDR1 and CDR2 from the germline V gene are MNHEY and SVGAGI. The CDR3 is made up of 15 amino acids. Trimming took 8 bases from V and 0 from J, leaving 17 bases between them. The CDR3 DNA reads as TGTGCCAGCTCCCCGGATACAGGGCTCTCCTACGAGCAGTACTTC. Amino acid sequence: CASSPDTGLSYEQYF.

The chain couples TRBV18 to TRBJ1-2; TRBD1 might be the D (6 bases). This CDR3 spans 16 amino acids. Germline CDR1 reads KGHSH; CDR2 reads LQKENI. Between the trimmed V and J ends, which lost 3 bases and 8 bases, there was a span of 22 bases. CDR3: CASSPLDSSRNGGYTF. The CDR3 coding sequence is TGTGCCAGCTCACCGTTGGACAGTTCGAGAAACGGCGGCTACACCTTC.

J is TRBJ2-7 and V is TRBV19; 7 bases align to TRBD2. Germline lookup yields CDR1 LNHDA and CDR2 SQIVND (reference sequence). CDR3 length: 15 amino acids. V was pared by 1 base and J by 2 bases, with 5 bases of the junction left unmatched. This CDR3 is CASSIGLAAPYEQYF. CDR3 bases: TGTGCCAGTAGTATAGGGCTAGCGGCCCCCTACGAGCAGTACTTC.

The V and J genes are TRBV6-4 and TRBJ1-2, with D possibly matching TRBD1 (6 bases). CDR3 length: 12 amino acids. V was clipped by 5 bases and J by 5 bases, with 9 bases between them. Germline V lookup: CDR1 MRHNA, CDR2 SNTAGT. Here the CDR3 reads CASSSQGYGYTF. DNA of the CDR3: TGTGCCAGCAGTTCTCAGGGGTATGGCTACACCTTC.

This clone was found a few times. J is TRBJ2-5 and V is TRBV15; D is possibly TRBD1 (5 bases). Germline lookup yields CDR1 LNHNV and CDR2 YYDKDF (reference sequence). The length of the CDR3 is 15 residues. Deletions cut 1 base from V and 2 bases from J, with 11 bases between. CDR3 loop: CATSRGTPTQETQYF. The CDR3 region has the DNA TGTGCCACCAGCAGAGGGACACCAACTCAAGAGACCCAGTACTTC.

This sequence joins TRBV29-1 and TRBJ2-7; TRBD2 agrees at 11 bases. Germline CDR1 is SQVTM and CDR2 is ANQGSEA. The CDR3 is 15 amino acids. After removal of 5 bases from V and 2 bases from J, the junction contained 8 bases not matched to a gene. The CDR3 DNA reads as TGCAGCGTTACTGGACTAGCGGGCGGTACCTACGAGCAGTACTTC. As protein: CSVTGLAGGTYEQYF.

The table lists this clone with a count of one. Here the CDR3 reads CASSQVGLAGNEQFF. CDR3 bases: TGCGCCAGCAGCCAAGTGGGCCTAGCAGGCAATGAGCAGTTCTTC. This sequence joins TRBV4-1 and TRBJ2-1; D might be TRBD2 (5 bases). Looked up from germline, CDR1 is MGHRA and CDR2 is YSYEKL. CDR3 size: 15 residues. Trimming pared 1 base from V and 6 bases from J, leaving 13 bases between.

The chain joins TRBV5-6 to TRBJ2-3; 14 bases agree with TRBD2. The CDR3 has 15 amino acids. CDR1 is SGHDT and CDR2 is YYEEEE in the germline V gene. V lost 7 bases, J lost 9 bases, and 10 bases stayed unmatched. This CDR3 reads CASRSTSGGDRTQYF. CDR3 nucleotide sequence: TGTGCCAGCCGATCGACTAGCGGGGGGGATAGGACGCAGTATTTT. The full variable domain, completed using reference TRBV5-6 and TRBJ2-3, is DAGVTQSPTHLIKTRGQQVTLRCSPKSGHDTVSWYQQALGQGPQFIFQYYEEEERQRGNFPDRFSGHQFPNYSSELNVNALLLGDSALYLCASRSTSGGDRTQYFGPGTRLTVL.

The rearrangement links TRBV5-1 to TRBJ1-1, with 7 bases lining up with TRBD1. V lost 3 bases, J lost 3 bases, and 2 bases stayed unmatched. The CDR3 length is 13 residues. Per germline, CDR1 SGHRS and CDR2 YFSETQ. The CDR3 region has the DNA TGCGCCAGCAGCTCAACAGGGGACACTGAAGCTTTCTTT. Its translation: CASSSTGDTEAFF. Complete variable domain (other parts from reference TRBV5-1 and TRBJ1-1): KAGVTQTPRYLIKTRGQQVTLSCSPISGHRSVSWYQQTPGQGLQFLFEYFSETQRNKGNFPGRFSGRQFSNSRSEMNVSTLELGDSALYLCASSSTGDTEAFFGQGTRLTVV.

The gene calls are TRBV9 and TRBJ1-3; D is unresolved. Germline V lookup: CDR1 SGDLS, CDR2 YYNGEE. The CDR3 contains 16 residues. Trimming pared 2 bases from V and 0 bases from J, leaving 12 bases between. Here the CDR3 DNA reads TGTGCCAGCAGCGTCGGGGTCTCCAACTCTGGAAACACCATATATTTT. Encoded protein: CASSVGVSNSGNTIYF.

The V and J genes are TRBV30 and TRBJ2-5; 8 bases agree with TRBD2. The junction had 6 bases not matched to a gene; V was cut back by 0 bases and J by 0 bases. The CDR3 covers 16 residues. The germline V gene has CDR1 GTSNPN and CDR2 SVGIG (reference sequence). CDR3 bases: TGTGCCTGGAGTGTACTGGGCGGGGGGCACCAAGAGACCCAGTACTTC. Its protein is CAWSVLGGGHQETQYF.

J is TRBJ2-1 and V is TRBV5-6; TRBD1 matches at 7 bases. The germline CDR1 and CDR2 sequences are SGHDT and YYEEEE. With 4 bases clipped from V and 3 bases from J, the junction kept 4 bases outside the gene matches. The CDR3 extends over 14 amino acids. CDR3 coding DNA: TGTGCCAGCAGCCCGGGACAGAACTACAATGAGCAGTTCTTC. Translated: CASSPGQNYNEQFF.

CDR3 residues: CASSVVDRWDGYTF. The CDR3 DNA reads as TGTGCCAGCAGCGTAGTAGACAGGTGGGATGGCTACACCTTC. V and J are TRBV9 and TRBJ1-2, with D perhaps matching TRBD1 (6 bases). The CDR3 extends over 14 amino acids. The V end lost 0 bases, the J end lost 6 bases, and 12 bases lay between the germline ends. The germline V gene has CDR1 SGDLS and CDR2 YYNGEE.

The genes are TRBV7-9 and TRBJ2-5; D is uncertain. The CDR3 has 15 amino acids. Looked up from germline, CDR1 is SEHNR and CDR2 is FQNEAQ (reference sequence). The V end lost 1 base, the J end lost 0 bases, and 9 bases lay between the germline ends. The CDR3 reads CASSLVGPDQETQYF. The CDR3, as DNA: TGTGCCAGCAGCTTAGTTGGCCCTGACCAAGAGACCCAGTACTTC.

For this clone: Its ends do not fully match the called genes, so a read error is possible. The V call is TRBV2, the J call TRBJ1-1; D call uncertain. The germline V gene encodes CDR1 SNHLY and CDR2 FYNNEI. This CDR3 spans 11 amino acids. The CDR3, as DNA: TGTGCCAGCAGGGAAGGCGCTGAAGCTTTCTTT. Its protein is CASREGAEAFF.

V gene TRBV11-2 combines with J gene TRBJ2-7; 12 bases are shared with TRBD2. J was trimmed by 0 bases and V by 5 bases; bases with no gene match: 11. There are 18 residues in the CDR3. CDR1 is SGHAT, CDR2 FQNNGV, per germline. This CDR3 reads CASSPISRTSGASYEQYF. CDR3 DNA: TGTGCCAGCAGCCCAATATCCAGGACTAGCGGGGCCTCCTACGAGCAGTACTTC.

This rearrangement joins TRBV7-9 to TRBJ2-1, with D tentatively TRBD2 (6 bases). CDR1 SEHNR and CDR2 FQNEAQ come from the germline V gene (reference sequence). V was shortened by 5 bases and J by 5 bases, with 16 bases between the two germline ends. The length of the CDR3 is 15 residues. CDR3 DNA sequence: TGTGCCAGCAGCCGTTTCGGGACTCCCGACAATGAGCAGTTCTTC. Protein: CASSRFGTPDNEQFF.

A few counts support this clone. The chain couples TRBV19 to TRBJ2-2, with TRBD2 identical over 9 bases. Per the germline V gene, CDR1 is LNHDA and CDR2 is SQIVND (reference sequence). The CDR3 length is 16 residues. The trim removed 1 base at V and 4 bases at J, leaving 4 bases unmatched. CDR3: CASSIGSGGTTGELFF. CDR3 bases: TGTGCCAGTAGTATAGGTAGCGGGGGTACCACCGGGGAGCTGTTTTTT.

V and J are TRBV30 and TRBJ2-2, with D maybe TRBD1 (5 bases). Per the germline V gene, CDR1 is GTSNPN and CDR2 is SVGIG (reference sequence). The V end was cut by 4 bases, the J end by 1 base, with 7 bases between. The CDR3 covers 13 residues. The CDR3 DNA follows: TGTGCCTGGACTACAGGGAACACCGGGGAGCTGTTTTTT. Protein sequence: CAWTTGNTGELFF. The entire variable domain, with the rest obtained from reference TRBV30 and TRBJ2-2, is as follows: SQTIHQWPATLVQPVGSPLSLECTVEGTSNPNLYWYRQAAGRGLQLLFYSVGIGQISSEVPQNLSASRPQDRQFILSSKKLLLSDSGFYLCAWTTGNTGELFFGEGSRLTVL.

The gene calls are TRBV6-6 and TRBJ2-5; weak D call: TRBD2 (6 bases). The V end lost 2 bases, the J end lost 7 bases, and 14 bases lay between the germline ends. The CDR3 sequence is 14 residues long. Germline V gene lookup returns CDR1 MNHNY and CDR2 SVGAGI (reference sequence). The CDR3: CASSYVGQGGTQYF. The CDR3 DNA reads as TGTGCCAGCAGTTACGTAGGGCAGGGAGGGACCCAGTACTTC.

Details on this clone: Other DNA sequences of this sample code for an identical CDR3. This chain uses TRBV10-3 with TRBJ1-5; 8 positions agree with TRBD1. The germline V gene has CDR1 ENHRY and CDR2 SYGVKD. The CDR3 has 13 amino acids. Trimming cost V 4 bases and J 4 bases; bases outside gene matches: 0. CDR3 region: CAISGTGNQPQHF. The DNA for the CDR3 is TGTGCCATCAGTGGGACAGGGAATCAGCCCCAGCATTTT.

This chain links TRBV25-1 with TRBJ2-3; TRBD2 matches 15 bases. There are 17 residues in the CDR3. V was clipped by 4 bases and J by 0 bases; unmatched bases: 2. CDR1 and CDR2 from the germline V gene are MGHDK and SYGVNS. CDR3 coding DNA: TGTGCCAGCAGTGGGACTAGCGGGGGGGCTAGCACAGATACGCAGTATTTT. It is translated as CASSGTSGGASTDTQYF.

The rearrangement joins TRBV28 to TRBJ2-3; TRBD2 matches at 7 bases. The length of the CDR3 is 14 residues. The junction had 7 bases not matched to a gene; V was cut back by 8 bases and J by 2 bases. CDR1 MDHEN and CDR2 SYDVKM come from the germline V gene. For the CDR3, the DNA is TGTGCCAGCGCCACCCTAGCGGCCACAGATACGCAGTATTTT. This encodes CASATLAATDTQYF.

For this clone: Mismatch with germline at one junction end may stem from a read error. The chain links TRBV4-3 to TRBJ1-6; D is ambiguous. Germline CDR1 LGHNA, CDR2 YSLEER. The CDR3 runs to 17 residues. CDR3 sequence reads: CASSQDMMGALNSLLHF. The CDR3 DNA sequence: TGCGCCAGCAGCCAAGATATGATGGGAGCTCTTAATTCACTCCTCCACTTT.